A selection of T cell receptor beta chains follows, all from one sample in a study of CD8 T cells in Susac syndrome. Each CDR3 protein is one row after TCRdb ran MiXCR on the immunoSEQ multiplex PCR reads. The table shows 300,000 or so distinct CDR3 sequences, with 92% occurring only once. Material: CD4+ T cells from PBMCs. Receptors originate from a human donor with multiple sclerosis. Each CDR3 is given with its conserved first and last residue. The D gene is left open where the match is weak. Where a row states a size, it is once, few, many or the class of an expanded clone; other rows omit it.

TGTGCCAGCAGTTACTCGGGGGTCCCCAATCAGCCCCAGCATTTT CASSYSGVPNQPQHF TRBJ1-5 NA NA TRBV6-2/TRBV6-3
TGTGCCAGCAGCGTAGGGGCTAGCTCCTACAATGAGCAGTTCTTC CASSVGASSYNEQFF TRBJ2-1 NA once TRBV9
TGCGCCAGCAGCCAACAGAGCGTCTGGACCTCCTACGAGCAGTACTTC CASSQQSVWTSYEQYF TRBJ2-7 NA NA TRBV4-1
TGTGCTAGCAGCTTAGGTAGCGGCTCCTACAATGAGCAGTTCTTC CASSLGSGSYNEQFF TRBJ2-1 NA NA TRBV7-7
TGCGCCAGCAGGTCAGGGACAGGAGACAATGAGCAGTTCTTC CASRSGTGDNEQFF TRBJ2-1 TRBD1 NA TRBV5-1
TGCAGTGCTAGAGGATTAAAAGCGGGAGGGCACTACGAGCAGTACTTC CSARGLKAGGHYEQYF TRBJ2-7 TRBD2 NA TRBV20-1
TGTGCCAGCAGCCCCTGGACAGGGGGCACCGGGGAGCTGTTTTTT CASSPWTGGTGELFF TRBJ2-2 TRBD1 NA TRBV7-3
TGTGCCAGCAGGGCAAGGACAGGGAGCTCCTACAATGAGCAGTTCTTC CASRARTGSSYNEQFF TRBJ2-1 TRBD1 once TRBV2
TGTGCCAGCAGCTTCACGGCAGGGAAGCAGTACTTC CASSFTAGKQYF TRBJ2-7 NA few TRBV7-9
TGTGCCAGCAGGTTCCTCGGGGGGGTCGAGCAGTACTTC CASRFLGGVEQYF TRBJ2-7 TRBD2 NA TRBV12-3/TRBV12-4
TGTGCCAGCAGCCAAGATAGTCGGACAGAGACCCAGTACTTC CASSQDSRTETQYF TRBJ2-5 NA NA TRBV3-1
TGCGCCAGCGGCTTGGGCTCGTGGACAGGGAAGTCTTACGAGCAGTACTTC CASGLGSWTGKSYEQYF TRBJ2-7 TRBD1 NA TRBV5-1
TGTGCCAGCAGCTTAGAAAGGAGGGCTTACGAGCAGTACTTC CASSLERRAYEQYF TRBJ2-7 NA NA TRBV11-3
TGCAGTGCTAGGGGGGGGTCGGGTAATCAGCCCCAGCATTTT CSARGGSGNQPQHF TRBJ1-5 NA NA TRBV20-1
TGTGCCACCAGCAGAGTGAACGACAGGGGAAAACTCGATGCGGACAATGAGCAGTTCTTC CATSRVNDRGKLDADNEQFF TRBJ2-1 TRBD1 NA TRBV15
TGCAGTGCTAGAAAGGGGTCGAGGGTCTACGAGCAGTACTTC CSARKGSRVYEQYF TRBJ2-7 NA NA TRBV20-1
TGCGCCAGCTGTACGGGACTAGCGTACTCCTACGAGCAGTACTTC CASCTGLAYSYEQYF TRBJ2-7 TRBD2 NA TRBV5-1
TGCAGTGCTAGGGTAGCGGGGACTCTAGAGACCCAGTACTTC CSARVAGTLETQYF TRBJ2-5 TRBD2 NA TRBV20-1
TGTGCCAGCAGCGTAGTTTTGGGGACTACTGGTCGAACCGGGGAGCTGTTTTTT CASSVVLGTTGRTGELFF TRBJ2-2 TRBD2 NA TRBV9
TGTGCCAGCAGCTCTCCGGGGGGTCCTAGCACAGATACGCAGTATTTT CASSSPGGPSTDTQYF TRBJ2-3 TRBD2 NA TRBV7-3
TGTGCCAGCAGTTATAGGGGGAGTAGCAATCAGCCCCAGCATTTT CASSYRGSSNQPQHF TRBJ1-5 NA NA TRBV6-2/TRBV6-3
TGTGCCAGTAGTACCACGGGGGGCTACACCTTC CASSTTGGYTF TRBJ1-2 NA once TRBV19
TGTGCCAGCAGCTTAGCGGCGGGGGCTCTTTCAAATGAGCAGTTCTTC CASSLAAGALSNEQFF TRBJ2-1 NA NA TRBV11-3
TGTGCCAGCAGCCCCCCCGGGACAGGGGTCACTGAAGCTTTCTTT CASSPPGTGVTEAFF TRBJ1-1 TRBD1 NA TRBV5-6
TGTGCCAGCAGCTTCGGCGGGAGGGCCCGAAACATTCAGTACTTC CASSFGGRARNIQYF TRBJ2-4 TRBD2 once TRBV5-6
TGTGCCGGGGGACAGACTCAAGAGACCCAGTACTTC CAGGQTQETQYF TRBJ2-5 TRBD1 NA TRBV30
TGCGCCAGCAGCTTAACGGGACGTGTGTATGGGACCCAGTACTTC CASSLTGRVYGTQYF TRBJ2-5 NA NA TRBV5-1
TGCAGTGCTAGACGGGGCTCCCCTACGGAGCAGTACTTC CSARRGSPTEQYF TRBJ2-7 NA once TRBV20-1
TGTGCCAGCAGCAAAGCCGATAGGGAGGGACAGGAAAACAATGAGCAGTTCTTC CASSKADREGQENNEQFF TRBJ2-1 NA once TRBV21-1
TGTGCCAGCTCACGGAGCGGGAGAAAGGGGAATGAGCAGTTCTTC CASSRSGRKGNEQFF TRBJ2-1 TRBD2 NA TRBV18
TGTGCCAGCAGCTTAGGAGGGATGGAGACCCAGTACTTC CASSLGGMETQYF TRBJ2-5 NA NA TRBV7-2
TGTGCCAGCTCACCACAGGACTCACAGCCCCAGCATTTT CASSPQDSQPQHF TRBJ1-5 NA NA TRBV18
TGCAGTGCTAGAGATGGAGGGGGCCCAAGGGACCAGCATTTT CSARDGGGPRDQHF TRBJ1-5 TRBD1 NA TRBV20-1
TGTGCCTGGAGTGTACAAGAGACCCAGTACTTC CAWSVQETQYF TRBJ2-5 NA few TRBV30
TGTGCCAGCAGCCTGGGACTAGCGCGGGATACGCAGTATTTT CASSLGLARDTQYF TRBJ2-3 TRBD2 NA TRBV3-1
TGTGCCAGCAGTTTCCTAGCGGGGGAAGATGAGCAGTTCTTC CASSFLAGEDEQFF TRBJ2-1 TRBD2 NA TRBV12-3/TRBV12-4
TGCGCCAGCAGCTTGACGGCAGGGAAGTACGAGCAGTACTTC CASSLTAGKYEQYF TRBJ2-7 NA NA TRBV5-1
TGTGCCAGCAGCTCGGACAGGTACCAAGAGACCCAGTACTTC CASSSDRYQETQYF TRBJ2-5 TRBD1 NA TRBV7-2
TGTGCCAGCAACCCAGGAGGGGCGCGTTACAATGAGCAGTTCTTC CASNPGGARYNEQFF TRBJ2-1 NA NA TRBV9
TGTGCCAGCAGTAACAGTCTAGCGGGAGGCAACAGTCGGTTCTTC CASSNSLAGGNSRFF TRBJ2-1 TRBD2 NA TRBV6-6
TGCGCCAGCAGCTGGGTGCCGGGGAGCGGCACTGAAGCTTTCTTT CASSWVPGSGTEAFF TRBJ1-1 NA NA TRBV5-1
TGTGCCAGCTCACCTTTGGGACTAGCGGGATCTAATGAGCAGTTCTTC CASSPLGLAGSNEQFF TRBJ2-1 TRBD2 once TRBV18
TGTGCCAGCAGCCAAGTCCGGGGGGCCGGCACAGATACGCAGTATTTT CASSQVRGAGTDTQYF TRBJ2-3 NA NA TRBV7-9
TGCGCCAGCAGCTTGGCGGGGCGGAGCGCCTATGGCTACACCTTC CASSLAGRSAYGYTF TRBJ1-2 NA NA TRBV5-1
TGCAGTGCTACCCCCTCAGCGGGGAGCTCCTACGAGCAGTACTTC CSATPSAGSSYEQYF TRBJ2-7 TRBD2 NA TRBV20-1
TGTGCCAGCTCTATCGGCTCTAGCGGGCAAGAGACCCAGTACTTC CASSIGSSGQETQYF TRBJ2-5 TRBD2 NA TRBV7-3